This TCR beta chain is from a study of blood T cell repertoires in COVID-19. The table came from immunoSEQ multiplex PCR; TCRdb's copy has only in-frame clones and leaves some out. The sample carries 170,000 or so clones, under 85% recorded once. V was cut by 5 bases and J by 2 bases, with 20 bases left in between. The CDR3 contains 16 residues. Germline-derived CDR1 and CDR2 are GTSNPN and SVGIG (reference sequence). Material for sequencing was peripheral blood. This receptor was taken from a woman aged 70-85 years with COVID-19, enrolled during active disease. The chain employs TRBV30 and TRBJ2-3; no clear D. CDR3 sequence (DNA): TGTGCCTGGGATAAGAGGCGGTCACCGACCACAGATACGCAGTATTTT. This translates into CAWDKRRSPTTDTQYF.